A single sample gave rise to the 22 T cell receptor beta chains below, sequenced in a study of blood T cell repertoires in COVID-19. The assay was immunoSEQ multiplex PCR, and TCRdb's table has in-frame clones only and misses some. The data hold approximately 100,000 clones, with more than 80% observed a single time. What was sequenced was peripheral blood. These TCRs come from a woman of 80 years or more with acute or convalescent COVID-19.

J is TRBJ2-7 and V is TRBV18; unclear D gene. This CDR3 comprises 12 residues. The V gene lost 2 bases and the J gene lost 2 bases, with 4 bases spanning the gap. Germline-derived CDR1 and CDR2 are KGHSH and LQKENI. DNA of the CDR3: TGTGCCAGCTCACCAACTACCTACGAGCAGTACTTC. It translates to CASSPTTYEQYF.

This chain uses TRBV5-8 with TRBJ1-4; perhaps TRBD1 as D (5 bases). Germline assignment: CDR1 SGHTS and CDR2 YDEGEE. V was pared by 0 bases and J by 6 bases, with 9 bases between. The CDR3 sequence is 14 residues long. The CDR3 region is CASSLVGGDEKLFF. CDR3 DNA: TGTGCCAGCAGCTTGGTGGGGGGAGATGAAAAACTGTTTTTT.

The chain carries TRBV20-1 and TRBJ1-1, with 11 bases matching TRBD1. The CDR3 covers 14 residues. Germline CDR1 is DFQATT and CDR2 is SNEGSKA (reference sequence). V lost 3 bases to trimming and J lost 4 bases; unmatched junction nucleotides: 4. CDR3 amino acids: CSASTGTGGTEAFF. The CDR3 bases are TGCAGTGCTAGTACCGGGACAGGGGGCACTGAAGCTTTCTTT.

The V and J genes are TRBV7-6 and TRBJ1-4; D gene ambiguous. The CDR3 is 12 residues long. Germline V CDR1 and CDR2: SGHVS, FNYEAQ. Trimming took off 4 bases at V and 5 bases at J, with 5 bases between the two ends. The CDR3 spells CASSSVNEKLFF. The CDR3 region has the DNA TGTGCCAGCAGCTCGGTAAATGAAAAACTGTTTTTT.

The V call is TRBV2, the J call TRBJ2-1; D unclear. Germline V gene sequence: CDR1 SNHLY, CDR2 FYNNEI. Trimming took off 6 bases at V and 5 bases at J, with 11 bases between the two ends. CDR3 size: 13 residues. Here the CDR3 reads CASRADINNEQFF. The CDR3 bases are TGTGCCAGCAGAGCTGACATAAACAATGAGCAGTTCTTC.

The V and J genes are TRBV11-2 and TRBJ1-2, with no clear D. Deletions cut 10 bases from V and 5 bases from J, with 14 bases between. The CDR3 runs to 12 residues. In germline, CDR1 is SGHAT, CDR2 FQNNGV. CDR3 DNA: TGTGCCATCTCCGGAGGGAGGTATGGCTACACCTTC. This encodes CAISGGRYGYTF.

J is TRBJ1-2 and V is TRBV7-8; D unclear. V was shortened by 5 bases and J by 3 bases, with 13 bases between the two germline ends. The CDR3 sequence is 14 residues long. The germline CDR1 and CDR2 sequences are SGHVS and FQNEAQ. The CDR3 loop reads CASSPRAGDYGYTF. The CDR3 nucleotides are TGTGCCAGCAGCCCACGAGCGGGTGACTATGGCTACACCTTC. The full variable domain, its missing parts supplied by reference TRBV7-8 and TRBJ1-2, is GAGVSQSPRYKVAKRGQDVALRCDPISGHVSLFWYQQALGQGPEFLTYFQNEAQLDKSGLPSDRFFAERPEGSVSTLKIQRTQQEDSAVYLCASSPRAGDYGYTFGSGTRLTVV.

The chain combines TRBV7-6 with TRBJ2-2; 11 bases agree with TRBD2. CDR1 is SGHVS, CDR2 FNYEAQ, per germline. V lost 0 bases, J lost 2 bases, and 5 bases stayed unmatched. CDR3 length equals 18 residues. DNA for the CDR3: TGTGCCAGCAGCTTAGCCCCGGGACTAGCGGCTAACACCGGGGAGCTGTTTTTT. It yields the protein CASSLAPGLAANTGELFF.

The V and J genes are TRBV20-1 and TRBJ1-5; a weak D match, TRBD1 (6 bases). V was clipped by 3 bases and J by 2 bases, with 11 bases between them. CDR3 length: 14 residues. The germline gives CDR1 DFQATT, CDR2 SNEGSKA (reference sequence). The CDR3 reads CSASGGYGNQPQHF. The CDR3 DNA reads as TGCAGTGCTAGTGGGGGCTACGGCAATCAGCCCCAGCATTTT.

The V call is TRBV9, the J call TRBJ2-1; D remains ambiguous. Trimming removed 4 bases at V and 3 bases at J, with 14 bases between. The CDR3 totals 15 residues. Germline assignment: CDR1 SGDLS and CDR2 YYNGEE. The CDR3 nucleotides are TGTGCCAGCAGCCGTTACGGCGGCAACTACAATGAGCAGTTCTTC. Encoded protein: CASSRYGGNYNEQFF.

The V gene is TRBV7-8, the J gene TRBJ2-7; D ambiguous. Trimming shortened V by 5 bases and J by 4 bases, and 9 bases separated the two germline ends. Germline V gene lookup returns CDR1 SGHVS and CDR2 FQNEAQ. The CDR3 sequence is 12 residues long. DNA for the CDR3: TGTGCCAGCAGCCTTGTACTTTACGAGCAGTACTTC. It translates to CASSLVLYEQYF.

V is TRBV9 and J is TRBJ2-2, with TRBD1 identical over 7 bases. This CDR3 comprises 17 residues. CDR1 and CDR2 from the germline V gene are SGDLS and YYNGEE. The junction had 9 bases not matched to a gene; V was cut back by 0 bases and J by 4 bases. The CDR3: CASSVATTGYITGELFF. Here the CDR3 DNA reads TGTGCCAGCAGCGTAGCCACGACAGGGTATATCACCGGGGAGCTGTTTTTT.

The CDR3 DNA sequence: TGTGCCAGCAGCTTAGGGCCTAGCGGGGCCCACACCTACGAGCAGTACTTC. Translation gives CASSLGPSGAHTYEQYF. V is TRBV7-8 and J is TRBJ2-7, with 9 bases fitting TRBD2. The trim removed 1 base at V and 2 bases at J, leaving 9 bases unmatched. The CDR3 runs to 17 residues. The germline gives CDR1 SGHVS, CDR2 FQNEAQ.

The CDR3 region is CASSLSLAGVDTQYF. CDR3 nucleotides: TGTGCCAGCAGCTTAAGTCTAGCGGGAGTCGATACGCAGTATTTT. The J gene is TRBJ2-3, the V gene TRBV11-2; 10 positions agree with TRBD2. This CDR3 spans 15 amino acids. Germline lookup yields CDR1 SGHAT and CDR2 FQNNGV. The V segment lost 2 bases and the J segment 6 bases; nucleotides outside the gene matches: 5.

The chain couples TRBV7-2 to TRBJ1-5; 7 positions agree with TRBD1. With V trimmed by 5 bases and J by 3 bases, 4 bases remained unmatched. CDR3 length: 14 residues. The germline gives CDR1 SGHTA, CDR2 FQGNSA. The CDR3 reads CASSKGQINQPQHF. The CDR3 DNA reads as TGTGCCAGCAGCAAGGGACAGATCAATCAGCCCCAGCATTTT.

The chain carries TRBV24-1 and TRBJ2-3, with D uncertain. The CDR3 totals 14 residues. CDR1 is KGHDR and CDR2 is SFDVKD in the germline V gene. V was trimmed by 4 bases and J by 4 bases, leaving 11 bases between them. CDR3 DNA sequence: TGTGCCACCAGTGAGGCTCCCTTTTCAGATACGCAGTATTTT. Translated, it gives CATSEAPFSDTQYF.

This chain connects TRBV5-6 to TRBJ1-2, with 7 bases matching TRBD1. The CDR3 spans 16 residues. J lost 1 base, V lost 4 bases, and 10 bases had no gene match. Per the germline V gene, CDR1 is SGHDT and CDR2 is YYEEEE. The chain's CDR3 is CASSAPPTGVNYGYTF. CDR3 DNA: TGTGCCAGCAGCGCCCCCCCCACAGGGGTTAACTATGGCTACACCTTC.

The chain is built from TRBV19 and TRBJ2-3; possible D gene TRBD1, 5 bases. Trimming cost V 3 bases and J 3 bases, with 10 bases left between them. The length of the CDR3 is 14 residues. Germline values: CDR1 LNHDA, CDR2 SQIVND (reference sequence). The CDR3 protein is CASSINKGTDTQYF. The CDR3 DNA follows: TGTGCCAGTAGTATTAATAAGGGGACAGATACGCAGTATTTT.

J is TRBJ1-1 and V is TRBV19; TRBD1 matches 7 bases. Germline values: CDR1 LNHDA, CDR2 SQIVND (reference sequence). The junction had 5 bases not matched to a gene; V was cut back by 6 bases and J by 7 bases. This CDR3 is built from 12 residues. The CDR3: CASRRQGFEAFF. As DNA, the CDR3 is TGTGCCAGTAGGCGACAGGGCTTTGAAGCTTTCTTT.

The V gene is TRBV27, the J gene TRBJ2-2, with TRBD2 identical over 11 bases. V gave up 6 bases and J gave up 3 bases; unmatched junction bases: 3. This CDR3 spans 15 amino acids. Per germline, CDR1 MNHEY and CDR2 SMNVEV (reference sequence). CDR3 region: CASRRLAGYTGELFF. In DNA form, the CDR3 reads TGTGCCAGCAGACGACTAGCGGGGTACACCGGGGAGCTGTTTTTT.

The V gene is TRBV9, the J gene TRBJ1-6; TRBD1 aligns across 9 bases. The CDR3 length is 16 residues. CDR1 is SGDLS and CDR2 is YYNGEE in the germline V gene. Losses at the gene ends were 3 bases for V and 6 bases for J; bases not matched to a gene: 7. CDR3: CASSATGGSPNSPLHF. CDR3 DNA: TGTGCCAGCAGCGCGACAGGGGGGTCCCCTAATTCACCCCTCCACTTT.

The chain links TRBV27 to TRBJ2-1; 11 bases agree with TRBD1. CDR1 is MNHEY, CDR2 SMNVEV, per germline (reference sequence). The junction had 29 bases not matched to a gene; V was cut back by 4 bases and J by 9 bases. The CDR3 consists of 22 residues. For the CDR3, the DNA is TGTGCCAGCAGTTCCCTCCGGACAGGGGGCTGGGTTGGTGGGGGGGACCACCTTGAGCAGTTCTTC. It specifies CASSSLRTGGWVGGGDHLEQFF.